Below are 18 T cell receptor beta chains sequenced from a single sample in a study of a mutant IDH1 vaccine in newly diagnosed glioma. These TCRs' antigens remain unknown. As to time point: week 47, end of study. A single vaccine dose contained 300 ug of mutant IDH1 20-mer peptide, and topical imiquimod was used with it. Generated by immunoSEQ multiplex PCR, the TCRdb table keeps only in-frame clones and is missing some. Among about 33,000 clones, roughly 70% were seen once, and the ten largest hold roughly 9.8%. Sequenced here: PBMCs, sampled from a glioma patient whose treatment included an IDH1 peptide vaccine. These receptors were collected from a man aged 35-49 years with glioma.

The chain has TRBV14 and TRBJ2-1; 8 positions agree with TRBD2. The CDR3 spans 17 residues. Germline V lookup: CDR1 SGHDN, CDR2 FVKESK. Trimming cost V 1 base and J 5 bases; bases outside gene matches: 10. This CDR3 is CASSQGGLAGVDNEQFF. DNA of the CDR3: TGTGCCAGCAGCCAAGGGGGGCTAGCGGGTGTCGACAATGAGCAGTTCTTC.

The chain employs TRBV4-1 and TRBJ2-2; D is unclear. Germline V gene lookup returns CDR1 MGHRA and CDR2 YSYEKL. This CDR3 has 14 residues. V was cut by 2 bases and J by 6 bases, with 10 bases left in between. The CDR3: CASSQQARPGELFF. In DNA, the CDR3 is TGCGCCAGCAGCCAACAAGCTAGGCCCGGGGAGCTGTTTTTT.

V usage is TRBV27 and J usage is TRBJ1-1; D is uncertain. The germline CDR1 and CDR2 sequences are MNHEY and SMNVEV (reference sequence). This CDR3 contains 14 residues. V shed 7 bases and J shed 3 bases, with 15 bases lying between them. CDR3 region: CASIRFWPDTEAFF. The CDR3 DNA follows: TGTGCCAGCATTCGGTTCTGGCCCGACACTGAAGCTTTCTTT.

This clone was observed once. The CDR3 region is CASSSARAGYQPQHF. The CDR3 DNA reads as TGTGCCAGCAGCTCCGCGCGCGCGGGTTATCAGCCCCAGCATTTT. V and J are TRBV7-8 and TRBJ1-5; D not certain. V was clipped by 4 bases and J by 5 bases, with 15 bases between them. The CDR3 has 15 residues. Germline V gene lookup returns CDR1 SGHVS and CDR2 FQNEAQ.

The rearrangement links TRBV29-1 to TRBJ2-1; D not resolved. This CDR3 is built from 12 residues. Germline values: CDR1 SQVTM, CDR2 ANQGSEA. The ends were cut back, 7 bases at V and 3 bases at J, with 10 bases in the middle. For the CDR3, the DNA is TGCAGCGCAGACCTGGACTACAATGAGCAGTTCTTC. This codes for CSADLDYNEQFF.

The V gene is TRBV2, the J gene TRBJ2-2; D remains ambiguous. Trimming removed 8 bases from V and 6 bases from J, with 22 bases in between. CDR3 length equals 16 residues. Germline V CDR1 and CDR2: SNHLY, FYNNEI. The chain's CDR3 is CASFIGRPDGPGELFF. The CDR3 nucleotides are TGTGCCAGCTTCATAGGACGGCCTGACGGTCCCGGGGAGCTGTTTTTT.

The chain is built from TRBV5-5 and TRBJ2-7; the D is unclear. Deletions cut 0 bases from V and 5 bases from J, with 9 bases between. The CDR3 length is 13 residues. Germline V lookup: CDR1 SGHKS, CDR2 YYEKEE (reference sequence). CDR3 amino acids: CASSLERVNEQYF. The CDR3 DNA reads TGTGCCAGCAGCTTGGAACGGGTCAACGAGCAGTACTTC.

This chain connects TRBV7-6 to TRBJ2-3, with 9 bases matching TRBD2. Germline CDR1 SGHVS, CDR2 FNYEAQ. V was clipped by 1 base and J by 7 bases; unmatched bases: 12. The CDR3 is 17 residues long. CDR3 DNA: TGTGCCAGCAGCTTAGGGTCTGGACGACTAGCGGCAAATACGCAGTATTTT. The encoded protein is CASSLGSGRLAANTQYF. The variable domain in full, with the rest retrieved from reference TRBV7-6 and TRBJ2-3, is GAGVSQSPRYKVTKRGQDVALRCDPISGHVSLYWYRQALGQGPEFLTYFNYEAQQDKSGLPNDRFSAERPEGSISTLTIQRTEQRDSAMYRCASSLGSGRLAANTQYFGPGTRLTVL.

The V and J genes are TRBV6-1 and TRBJ2-7, with D possibly being TRBD2 (6 bases). Germline CDR1 is MNHNS and CDR2 is SASEGT. The CDR3 length is 14 residues. The DNA of the CDR3 is TGTGCGAGCGGGCAGGGATTGGGAACGTACGAGCAGTACTTC. It encodes CASGQGLGTYEQYF.

This clone was seen only a few times. This rearrangement joins TRBV5-1 to TRBJ1-1; D not certain. Germline CDR1 SGHRS, CDR2 YFSETQ. The CDR3 runs 15 residues. V was cut by 1 base and J by 1 base, with 11 bases left in between. The CDR3 spells CASSLSGSKNTEAFF. The CDR3 DNA sequence: TGCGCCAGCAGCTTGAGTGGCAGTAAGAACACTGAAGCTTTCTTT.

The V gene is TRBV7-8, the J gene TRBJ2-7; 10 bases align to TRBD2. Germline lookup yields CDR1 SGHVS and CDR2 FQNEAQ. The CDR3 length is 15 residues. V shed 5 bases and J 4 bases; nucleotides not matched to a gene: 8. The CDR3 protein is CASSISATSGYEQYF. CDR3 DNA: TGTGCCAGCAGCATTAGTGCGACTAGCGGGTACGAGCAGTACTTC.

The chain links TRBV5-8 to TRBJ2-1; D gene ambiguous. V shed 0 bases and J shed 10 bases, with 11 bases lying between them. Per the germline V gene, CDR1 is SGHTS and CDR2 is YDEGEE. The CDR3 is 13 residues long. The CDR3, as DNA: TGTGCCAGCAGCTTGGAAATGTTGGGCGAGCAGTTCTTC. It codes for CASSLEMLGEQFF.

V gene TRBV2 combines with J gene TRBJ1-2, with 9 bases lining up with TRBD1. J gave up 3 bases and V 8 bases, and 4 bases lay outside the gene matches. The CDR3 runs to 13 residues. Germline CDR1 is SNHLY and CDR2 is FYNNEI. CDR3 coding DNA: TGTGCCAGCCTTGACAGGGGGGACTATGGCTACACCTTC. The encoded protein is CASLDRGDYGYTF. The variable domain in full, completed from reference TRBV2 and TRBJ1-2, reads EPEVTQTPSHQVTQMGQEVILRCVPISNHLYFYWYRQILGQKVEFLVSFYNNEISEKSEIFDDQFSVERPDGSNFTLKIRSTKLEDSAMYFCASLDRGDYGYTFGSGTRLTVV.

Written as DNA, the CDR3 is TGCAGCGTTGATGGGAGGGCCTCAAGGGAAGAGACCCAGTACTTC. Protein product: CSVDGRASREETQYF. J is TRBJ2-5 and V is TRBV29-1, with 7 bases lining up with TRBD2. Trimming removed 3 bases from V and 3 bases from J; junction bases left unmatched: 10. The V gene's germline CDR1 is SQVTM and CDR2 ANQGSEA. CDR3 size: 15 residues.

The V gene is TRBV11-1, the J gene TRBJ2-7, with 13 positions matching TRBD2. This CDR3 spans 15 amino acids. The J segment lost 3 bases and the V segment lost 4 bases, leaving 3 bases of the junction unmatched. Looked up from germline, CDR1 is SGHAT and CDR2 is FQDESV (reference sequence). Written as DNA, the CDR3 is TGTGCCAGCAGCTCTAGGACTAGCGGGAGCTACGAGCAGTACTTC. Translating it yields CASSSRTSGSYEQYF. Drawing the rest from reference TRBV11-1 and TRBJ2-7, the complete variable domain is EAEVAQSPRYKITEKSQAVAFWCDPISGHATLYWYRQILGQGPELLVQFQDESVVDDSQLPKDRFSAERLKGVDSTLKIQPAELGDSAMYLCASSSRTSGSYEQYFGPGTRLTVT.

The chain recombines TRBV2 with TRBJ2-2, with D unclear. V was cut by 1 base and J by 7 bases, with 4 bases left in between. CDR3 size: 12 residues. CDR1 SNHLY and CDR2 FYNNEI come from the germline V gene. The CDR3 nucleotides read TGTGCCAGCAGTGAAGGCGTCGGGGAGCTGTTTTTT. Its protein product is CASSEGVGELFF.

For the CDR3, the DNA is TGTGCCAGCAGCCCTACTTTTGGGGGAGGGCCCGGGGAGCTGTTTTTT. Translated, it gives CASSPTFGGGPGELFF. The chain links TRBV7-2 to TRBJ2-2; 7 bases are a match to TRBD2. Germline loops: CDR1 SGHTA, CDR2 FQGNSA. Trimming took 5 bases from V and 6 from J; bases not matched to a gene: 12. The length of the CDR3 is 16 residues.

V and J are TRBV11-2 and TRBJ2-1; D perhaps matches TRBD2 (5 bases). Trimming removed 5 bases at V and 7 bases at J, with 21 bases between. Germline lookup yields CDR1 SGHAT and CDR2 FQNNGV. There are 16 residues in the CDR3. This CDR3 is CASSPNPDLLGNEQFF. The CDR3 nucleotides are TGTGCCAGCAGCCCGAATCCCGACCTACTAGGTAATGAGCAGTTCTTC.